Presented here are 17 T cell receptor beta chains from one specimen sequenced in a study of blood T cell repertoires in COVID-19. Sequencing used immunoSEQ multiplex PCR; TCRdb keeps in-frame clones, though not all of them. Among about 210,000 clones, roughly four fifths were seen once, and the ten largest hold roughly 8.7%. The sequenced sample was PBMCs or T cells enriched from blood (not recorded which). The receptors originated from a man between 40 and 49 years old who had recovered from COVID-19.

V gene TRBV3-1 (or the pseudogene TRBV3-2) combines with J gene TRBJ1-1; 8 bases agree with TRBD1. Trimming took 1 base from V and 9 from J; bases not matched to a gene: 4. CDR3 length: 13 amino acids. Germline CDR1 and CDR2: LGHDT and YNNKEL (reference sequence). The CDR3 nucleotides are TGTGCCAGCAGCCAAGGGGGGACAGGCAAAGCTTTCTTT. This translates into CASSQGGTGKAFF.

A remark on this clone: One end of the junction fails to match germline, which may point to a read error. The V gene is TRBV11-2, the J gene TRBJ1-6; D not resolved. The germline gives CDR1 SGHAT, CDR2 FQNNGV. CDR3 length: 13 residues. The CDR3 reads CASSLEKATSRTF. For the CDR3, the DNA is TGTGCCAGCAGCTTAGAAAAAGCGACGAGCCGAACTTTT.

The J gene is TRBJ1-2, the V gene TRBV3-1 (or the pseudogene TRBV3-2), with 8 bases lining up with TRBD1. The V segment lost 1 base and the J segment 2 bases; nucleotides outside the gene matches: 6. Germline V gene sequence: CDR1 LGHDT, CDR2 YNNKEL (reference sequence). The CDR3 totals 16 residues. CDR3 DNA: TGTGCCAGCAGCCAAGCTCCCGGACAGGGAAACTATGGCTACACCTTC. This encodes CASSQAPGQGNYGYTF.

The rearrangement uses TRBV21-1 and TRBJ2-1; no DNA check was done on the table's D call, TRBD2. TRBV21-1 is recorded as a pseudogene. The CDR3 is 16 residues long. CDR3 DNA sequence: TGTGCCAGCAGCAAATCGAAGGACTACTTCTACAATGAGCAGTTCTTC. Its protein is CASSKSKDYFYNEQFF.

This clone was recorded once. V is TRBV6-1 and J is TRBJ1-2; D is unresolved. CDR3 size: 14 residues. From germline, CDR1 is MNHNS and CDR2 SASEGT. The ends were cut back, 0 bases at V and 7 bases at J, with 12 bases in the middle. CDR3: CASSEASGGGGYTF. The CDR3 bases are TGTGCCAGCAGTGAAGCCTCCGGAGGAGGTGGCTACACCTTC.

This clone was observed many times. This sequence joins TRBV12-3 or TRBV12-4 and TRBJ2-2; D is uncertain. Trimming removed 4 bases at V and 8 bases at J, with 11 bases between. This CDR3 spans 13 amino acids. The CDR3 DNA is TGTGCCAGCAGTTCCCCGGGTATGGGGGAGCTGTTTTTT. Residues: CASSSPGMGELFF.

The chain is built from TRBV19 and TRBJ1-6, with D possibly matching TRBD1 (6 bases). The CDR3 length is 14 residues. Trimming pared 5 bases from V and 10 bases from J, leaving 15 bases between. Germline CDR1 LNHDA, CDR2 SQIVND (reference sequence). The CDR3 sequence is CASSVVGAQSPLHF. The CDR3 DNA reads as TGTGCCAGTAGTGTAGTGGGGGCGCAATCACCCCTCCACTTT. The complete variable domain, with remaining parts taken from reference TRBV19 and TRBJ1-6, reads DGGITQSPKYLFRKEGQNVTLSCEQNLNHDAMYWYRQDPGQGLRLIYYSQIVNDFQKGDIAEGYSVSREKKESFPLTVTSAQKNPTAFYLCASSVVGAQSPLHFGNGTRLTVT.

The V call is TRBV4-1, the J call TRBJ2-7; the match to TRBD2 covers 7 bases. In germline, CDR1 is MGHRA, CDR2 YSYEKL. The CDR3 totals 16 residues. Trimming removed 2 bases from V and 2 bases from J; junction bases left unmatched: 9. CDR3 coding DNA: TGCGCCAGCAGCCAAAATTCCGGGACTACACCCTACGAGCAGTACTTC. It translates to CASSQNSGTTPYEQYF.

The rearrangement links TRBV5-5 to TRBJ1-1; a weak D match, TRBD1 (5 bases). CDR3 length: 13 amino acids. Germline CDR1 reads SGHKS; CDR2 reads YYEKEE (reference sequence). Trimming removed 3 bases at V and 6 bases at J, with 12 bases between. The CDR3 loop reads CASSSPNRPEAFF. In DNA form, the CDR3 reads TGTGCCAGCAGCTCCCCGAACAGGCCTGAAGCTTTCTTT.

This clone was recorded a few times. The V call is TRBV19, the J call TRBJ1-1; D is perhaps TRBD1 (6 bases). The CDR3 sequence is 10 residues long. V gave up 10 bases and J gave up 5 bases, with 8 bases separating them. Germline loops: CDR1 LNHDA, CDR2 SQIVND (reference sequence). CDR3 sequence (DNA): TGTGCCATAGGGGGAACTGAAGCTTTCTTT. It codes for CAIGGTEAFF. The whole variable domain, filled in from reference TRBV19 and TRBJ1-1, reads DGGITQSPKYLFRKEGQNVTLSCEQNLNHDAMYWYRQDPGQGLRLIYYSQIVNDFQKGDIAEGYSVSREKKESFPLTVTSAQKNPTAFYLCAIGGTEAFFGQGTRLTVV.

The rearrangement links TRBV24-1 to TRBJ2-7, with 9 bases aligning to TRBD1. The CDR3 totals 15 residues. From germline, CDR1 is KGHDR and CDR2 SFDVKD. After removal of 1 base from V and 2 bases from J, the junction contained 2 bases not matched to a gene. The CDR3 sequence is CATSDFGQGTYEQYF. CDR3 DNA sequence: TGTGCCACCAGTGATTTCGGACAGGGGACCTACGAGCAGTACTTC.

With regard to this clone: Other DNA sequences in this sample translate to the same CDR3. V and J are TRBV19 and TRBJ2-3, with 9 bases identical to TRBD1. Germline V gene data show CDR1 as LNHDA and CDR2 as SQIVND (reference sequence). Unmatched junction bases numbered 4, after V lost 6 bases and J lost 3 bases. The CDR3 runs to 14 residues. In nucleotides, the CDR3 is TGTGCCAGTAGCAGGGGACAGGGAACAGATACGCAGTATTTT. This codes for CASSRGQGTDTQYF.

V is TRBV4-2 and J is TRBJ1-1; TRBD1 agrees at 9 bases. The CDR3 sequence is 18 residues long. Germline CDR1 reads LGHNA; CDR2 reads YNFKEQ. V lost 4 bases to trimming and J lost 4 bases; unmatched junction nucleotides: 16. The CDR3, as DNA: TGTGCCAGCAGCCCATTTACCGGGACAGGGTATCGGGGCACTGAAGCTTTCTTT. Protein product: CASSPFTGTGYRGTEAFF.

A few counts support this clone. The CDR3 nucleotides are TGTGCCAGCTCACCTTCCGTCGGACAGCCTATGAACACTGAAGCTTTCTTT. As protein: CASSPSVGQPMNTEAFF. The chain uses TRBV18 and TRBJ1-1; D is possibly TRBD1 (6 bases). The CDR3 spans 17 residues. CDR1 KGHSH and CDR2 LQKENI come from the germline V gene. V was clipped by 3 bases and J by 0 bases, with 17 bases between them.

V gene TRBV5-1 combines with J gene TRBJ2-5; 10 bases are a match to TRBD2. The CDR3 has 15 amino acids. The germline V gene encodes CDR1 SGHRS and CDR2 YFSETQ. With 5 bases clipped from V and 4 bases from J, the junction kept 8 bases outside the gene matches. This CDR3 reads CASSLAGVLGETQYF. The CDR3, as DNA: TGCGCCAGCAGTCTAGCGGGAGTTCTCGGAGAGACCCAGTACTTC.

V is TRBV24-1 and J is TRBJ2-2; D not certain. V dropped 5 bases and J dropped 0 bases, with 9 bases sitting between them. The germline V gene encodes CDR1 KGHDR and CDR2 SFDVKD. The CDR3 sequence is 15 residues long. The CDR3 DNA follows: TGTGCCACCAGTGGATGGGCAGCGAACACCGGGGAGCTGTTTTTT. This encodes CATSGWAANTGELFF.

The chain links TRBV4-1 to TRBJ1-3; no firm D call. Trimming shortened V by 6 bases and J by 0 bases, and 15 bases separated the two germline ends. CDR3 length equals 16 residues. CDR1 MGHRA and CDR2 YSYEKL come from the germline V gene. As DNA, the CDR3 is TGCGCCAGCAGACGCGAGATACTTCCCTCTGGAAACACCATATATTTT. Protein sequence: CASRREILPSGNTIYF.